This TCR beta chain was sequenced in a study of cytomegalovirus exposure and HLA in healthy donors. Study findings and constraints: An analysis was carried out later, and it reportedly showed fewer N-insertions in an Asian-associated ancestry cluster than the approximately 610-donor mean. Testing in vitro showed three CMV-associated chains specific for CMV antigens. Researchers reported from a later analysis that most CMV-associated TCR beta chains appeared HLA-restricted. Later on, an analysis tied 15,000 to 20,000 TCR beta sequences to HLA alleles at 0.05 false discovery rate.

Details on this clone: The target antigen is unknown.

The germline CDR1 and CDR2 sequences are LGHNA and YNFKEQ. The CDR3 runs to 13 residues. V was clipped by 6 bases and J by 7 bases; unmatched bases: 2. With 60 Vbeta and 13 Jbeta primers, the PCR was carried out. Data came from immunoSEQ multiplex PCR; TCRdb stores just in-frame clones and leaves some out. The profile shows 150,000 to 170,000 clones, 80% of them singletons. The sequencing input was PBMCs. The chain joins TRBV4-2 to TRBJ2-2, with 10 bases identical to TRBD2. The TCR originated in a man aged 25 to 40 in good health and CMV-seropositive. The CDR3 DNA is TGTGCCAGCAGATTAGCGGGAGGCGGGGAGCTGTTTTTT. Residues: CASRLAGGGELFF.